These 6 T cell receptor beta chains came from one sample sequenced in a study of blood T cell repertoires in COVID-19. Here immunoSEQ multiplex PCR was the method, and the copy in TCRdb shows in-frame clones only, minus some. The sample carries some 95,000 clones, 90% to 95% recorded once. The sample consisted of peripheral blood. These receptors originate from a human donor with active COVID-19. The donor label of this sample is uncertain.

The V gene is TRBV19, the J gene TRBJ1-4, with TRBD1 matching over 11 bases. CDR1 LNHDA and CDR2 SQIVND come from the germline V gene (reference sequence). The CDR3 runs 14 residues. Trimming removed 5 bases from V and 7 bases from J; junction bases left unmatched: 3. The CDR3 spells CASSPGQGAEKLFF. The CDR3 nucleotides read TGTGCCAGTAGTCCCGGACAGGGGGCTGAAAAACTGTTTTTT.

The chain links TRBV7-9 to TRBJ1-1; D unclear. CDR1 and CDR2 (germline): SEHNR, FQNEAQ (reference sequence). CDR3 size: 14 residues. V shed 4 bases and J shed 4 bases, with 13 bases lying between them. In nucleotides, the CDR3 is TGTGCCAGCAGCTCCATCTGGGGAGGCACTGAAGCTTTCTTT. It codes for CASSSIWGGTEAFF. The variable domain in full, with the rest retrieved from reference TRBV7-9 and TRBJ1-1, is DTGVSQNPRHKITKRGQNVTFRCDPISEHNRLYWYRQTLGQGPEFLTYFQNEAQLEKSRLLSDRFSAERPKGSFSTLEIQRTEQGDSAMYLCASSSIWGGTEAFFGQGTRLTVV.

V gene TRBV6-2 or TRBV6-3 combines with J gene TRBJ2-3; 7 positions match TRBD2. Germline CDR1 is MNHEY and CDR2 is SVGEGT. J lost 4 bases, V lost 1 base, and 8 bases had no gene match. The CDR3 spans 16 residues. CDR3 coding DNA: TGTGCCAGCAGTTACTTTTCTCCGGGGGGATCAGATACGCAGTATTTT. This translates into CASSYFSPGGSDTQYF.

The V and J genes are TRBV27 and TRBJ1-2, with TRBD1 identical over 7 bases. The J segment lost 5 bases and the V segment lost 9 bases, leaving 12 bases of the junction unmatched. The CDR3 totals 14 residues. The germline gives CDR1 MNHEY, CDR2 SMNVEV (reference sequence). For the CDR3, the DNA is TGTGCCAGTAAATTTCCCGGGACAGCGTATGGCTACACCTTC. Amino acid sequence: CASKFPGTAYGYTF.

The count of this clone is one. The chain couples TRBV6-2 or TRBV6-3 to TRBJ2-1, with a tentative D call TRBD1 (6 bases). The CDR3 has 14 amino acids. Germline assignment: CDR1 MNHEY and CDR2 SVGEGT. Between the trimmed V and J ends, which lost 0 bases and 8 bases, there was a span of 11 bases. CDR3 protein: CASSYSNRVHEQFF. The CDR3 nucleotides are TGTGCCAGCAGTTACTCGAACAGGGTTCATGAGCAGTTCTTC.

The chain joins TRBV10-3 to TRBJ1-5; D is uncertain. V gave up 9 bases and J gave up 0 bases, with 15 bases separating them. Looked up from germline, CDR1 is ENHRY and CDR2 is SYGVKD. The CDR3 is 15 amino acids. For the CDR3, the DNA is TGTGCCATAAGGGAGGCGGAGGATAGCAATCAGCCCCAGCATTTT. The encoded protein is CAIREAEDSNQPQHF.